This T cell receptor (beta chain) was retrieved from a study of regulatory T cells in long-lasting Graves disease. In this sample, this clonotype turned up a few times. The target antigen is unknown. Time point here: persistent/refractory GD, antithyroid drugs over 5 years with positive TRAb. Following extraction of RNA from PBMCs, that RNA was used to make the TCR library. Regarding the study as a whole: TRBV28 was favored in persistent disease, as were TRBJ1-2 and TRBJ2-5.

J lost 5 bases, V lost 2 bases, and 4 bases had no gene match. The germline CDR1 and CDR2 sequences are SNHLY and FYNNEI. The CDR3 covers 15 residues. CDR3 regions were amplified by Arm-PCR using iRepertoire HTBI primers to build TCR beta libraries. TCRdb re-derived calls from the multiplex PCR reads in MiXCR, one entry per CDR3 protein. This sample yields 400,000 or so distinct CDR3 sequences, of which 20% to 30% are seen a single time; about 27% belongs to the top ten. The genes are TRBV2 and TRBJ2-7, with 12 bases matching TRBD2. Specimen: peripheral blood mononuclear cells (PBMCs), collected when the disease was refractory, from a patient treated with antithyroid drugs. The sequence derives from a female donor with Graves disease. The CDR3 spells CASSEQTSGSHEQYF. CDR3 bases: TGTGCCAGCAGTGAACAGACTAGCGGGAGTCACGAGCAGTACTTC. Full variable domain (outside the CDR3, taken from reference TRBV2 and TRBJ2-7): EPEVTQTPSHQVTQMGQEVILRCVPISNHLYFYWYRQILGQKVEFLVSFYNNEISEKSEIFDDQFSVERPDGSNFTLKIRSTKLEDSAMYFCASSEQTSGSHEQYFGPGTRLTVT.